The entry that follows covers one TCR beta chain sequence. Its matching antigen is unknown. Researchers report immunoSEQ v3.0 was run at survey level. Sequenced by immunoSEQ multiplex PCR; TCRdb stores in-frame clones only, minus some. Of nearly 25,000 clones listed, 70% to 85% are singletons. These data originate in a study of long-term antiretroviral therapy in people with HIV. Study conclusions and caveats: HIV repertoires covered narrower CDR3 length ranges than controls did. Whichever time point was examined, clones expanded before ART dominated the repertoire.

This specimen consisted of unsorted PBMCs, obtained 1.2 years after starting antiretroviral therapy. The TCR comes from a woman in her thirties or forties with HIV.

The CDR3 loop is CASQRGGRANTGELFF. As DNA, the CDR3 is TGTGCCAGCCAGCGGGGGGGCAGGGCGAACACCGGGGAGCTGTTTTTT. The chain joins TRBV5-4 to TRBJ2-2; TRBD2 aligns across 10 bases. With V trimmed by 7 bases and J by 0 bases, 6 bases remained unmatched. Germline CDR1 reads SGHNT; CDR2 reads YYREEE (reference sequence). This CDR3 is built from 16 residues.